This T cell receptor beta chain was identified in a study of regulatory T cells in long-lasting Graves disease. Time point denoted: persistent/refractory GD, antithyroid drugs over 5 years with positive TRAb. The TCR library used RNA extracted from PBMCs. This clonotype has a count of ten or more. Arm-PCR of CDR3 regions with iRepertoire HTBI primers generated TCR beta libraries. Each CDR3 protein gets one entry after TCRdb re-called the multiplex PCR reads with MiXCR. The sample lists roughly 450,000 distinct CDR3 sequences; 23% were seen once. The CDR3 runs to 14 residues. V was cut by 7 bases and J by 0 bases, with 10 bases left in between. Germline loops: CDR1 SNHLY, CDR2 FYNNEI.

The clonotype originates from a female donor with Graves disease. This sample comprised peripheral blood mononuclear cells (PBMCs), obtained when the disease was refractory, from a patient treated with antithyroid drugs. The chain has TRBV2 and TRBJ1-5; D uncertain. The CDR3 spells CASTRVNSNQPQHF. CDR3 in DNA: TGTGCCAGCACCCGAGTAAATAGCAATCAGCCCCAGCATTTT.